Described below is a single T cell receptor (beta chain) sequence and its context. TCRB transcripts that were expressed got sequenced, as all of the isolated RNA had been reverse transcribed. Method: immunoSEQ multiplex PCR; TCRdb's copy keeps in-frame clones and lacks some. The data show about 150,000 clones, roughly a tenth seen once. This specimen belongs to a study of beta chain features in type 1 diabetes. The germline V gene encodes CDR1 LNHDA and CDR2 SQIVND (reference sequence). The V and J ends lost 3 bases and 9 bases respectively, with 12 bases between them. The CDR3 spans 13 residues. The sample taken for sequencing was naive CD4+ T cells from blood. The J gene is TRBJ2-1, the V gene TRBV19; D is unclear. The origin of this receptor is a man aged 18 to 35 in good health. The CDR3 here is CASSIQSGLEQFF. The CDR3 bases are TGTGCCAGTAGTATTCAGTCAGGTCTTGAGCAGTTCTTC.